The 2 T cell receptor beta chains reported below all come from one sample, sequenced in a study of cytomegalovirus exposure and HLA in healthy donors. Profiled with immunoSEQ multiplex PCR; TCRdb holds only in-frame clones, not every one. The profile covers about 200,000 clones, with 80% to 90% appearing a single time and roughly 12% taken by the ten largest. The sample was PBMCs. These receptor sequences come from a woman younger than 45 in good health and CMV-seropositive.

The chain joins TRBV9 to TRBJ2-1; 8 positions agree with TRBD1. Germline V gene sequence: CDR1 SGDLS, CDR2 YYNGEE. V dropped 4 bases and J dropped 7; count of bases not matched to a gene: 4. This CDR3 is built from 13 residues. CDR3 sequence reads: CASSPQGANEQFF. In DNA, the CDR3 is TGTGCCAGCAGCCCCCAGGGGGCGAATGAGCAGTTCTTC.

The CDR3: CASSLGRTNYEQYF. DNA for the CDR3: TGTGCCAGCAGTTTAGGACGGACAAACTACGAGCAGTACTTC. The chain is built from TRBV27 and TRBJ2-7, with a tentative D call TRBD1 (5 bases). The germline gives CDR1 MNHEY, CDR2 SMNVEV (reference sequence). The CDR3 has 14 residues. V gave up 2 bases and J gave up 3 bases, with 11 bases separating them.